Listed here is a single T cell receptor beta chain. V shed 1 base and J shed 2 bases, with 17 bases lying between them. The germline gives CDR1 LNHNV, CDR2 YYDKDF (reference sequence). This CDR3 is 17 amino acids long. This sample is drawn from a study of blood T cell repertoires in COVID-19. About the study: COVID-19 samples, acute and convalescent, were from the United States, Italy and Spain. T cells, B-cell-depleted T cells, or PBMCs provided the cDNA or gDNA that served as material.

As processed by the authors: Reference gene primer amplification gave nucleated cell count estimates. The table came from immunoSEQ multiplex PCR; TCRdb's copy has only in-frame clones and leaves some out. V and J calls and clone size are copied from that table; D and trimming were computed from the DNA. Of hundreds of thousands of clones in the sample, roughly 85% were seen once. The material sequenced was peripheral blood. The genes are TRBV15 and TRBJ1-1; perhaps TRBD1 as D (5 bases). The source is a woman aged 18 to 35 with acute or convalescent COVID-19. CDR3 nucleotide sequence: TGTGCCACCAGCAGAGTAGCCACAGGACCGCTAAACACTGAAGCTTTCTTT. It codes for CATSRVATGPLNTEAFF.